The clone carrying this T cell receptor beta chain has a count of ten or more. This sample was included in a study of T cells of healthy individuals. MiXCR, applied by TCRdb to the 5' RACE reads, yields one record per CDR3 protein. Among about 60,000 distinct CDR3 sequences listed, 16% were seen once. Looked up from germline, CDR1 is MNHNS and CDR2 is SASEGT. The CDR3 extends over 16 amino acids. Trimming removed 6 bases at V and 2 bases at J, with 18 bases between. The V call is TRBV6-1, the J call TRBJ2-3; a weak D match, TRBD2 (6 bases). This TCR came from a human donor in good health. CDR3 in DNA: TGTGCCAGCAGCAAACGGGACTCCTTATACACAGATACGCAGTATTTT. Its protein is CASSKRDSLYTDTQYF.